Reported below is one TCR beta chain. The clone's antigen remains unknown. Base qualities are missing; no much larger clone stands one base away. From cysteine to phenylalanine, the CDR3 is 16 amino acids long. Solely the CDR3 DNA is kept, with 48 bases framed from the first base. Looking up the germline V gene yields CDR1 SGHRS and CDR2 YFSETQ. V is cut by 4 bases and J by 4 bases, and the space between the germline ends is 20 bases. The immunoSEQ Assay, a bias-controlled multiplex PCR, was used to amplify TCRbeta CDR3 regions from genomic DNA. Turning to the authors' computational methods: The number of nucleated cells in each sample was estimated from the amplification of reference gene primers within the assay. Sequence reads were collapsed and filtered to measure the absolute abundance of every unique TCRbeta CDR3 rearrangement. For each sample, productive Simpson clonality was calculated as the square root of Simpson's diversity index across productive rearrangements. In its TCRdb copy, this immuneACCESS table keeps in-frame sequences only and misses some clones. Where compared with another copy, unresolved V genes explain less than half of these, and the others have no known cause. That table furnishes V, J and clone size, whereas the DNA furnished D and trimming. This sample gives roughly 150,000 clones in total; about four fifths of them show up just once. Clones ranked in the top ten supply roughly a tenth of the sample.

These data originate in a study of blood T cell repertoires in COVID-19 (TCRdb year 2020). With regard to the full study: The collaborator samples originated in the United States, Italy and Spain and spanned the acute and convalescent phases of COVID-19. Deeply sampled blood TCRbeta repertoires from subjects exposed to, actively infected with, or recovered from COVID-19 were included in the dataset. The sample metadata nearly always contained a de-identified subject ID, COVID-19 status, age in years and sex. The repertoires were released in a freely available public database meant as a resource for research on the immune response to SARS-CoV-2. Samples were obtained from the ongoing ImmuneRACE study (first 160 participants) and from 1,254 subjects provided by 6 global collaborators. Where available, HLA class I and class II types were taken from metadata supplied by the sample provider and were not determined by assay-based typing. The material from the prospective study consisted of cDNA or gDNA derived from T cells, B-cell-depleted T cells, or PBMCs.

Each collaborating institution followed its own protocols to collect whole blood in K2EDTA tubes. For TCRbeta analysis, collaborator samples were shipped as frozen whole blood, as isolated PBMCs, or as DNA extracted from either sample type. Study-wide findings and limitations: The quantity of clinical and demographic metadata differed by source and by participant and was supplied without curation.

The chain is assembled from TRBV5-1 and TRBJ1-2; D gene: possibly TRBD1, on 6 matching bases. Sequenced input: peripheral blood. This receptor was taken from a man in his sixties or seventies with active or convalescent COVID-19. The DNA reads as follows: TGCGCCAGCAGCGTGGGTCACAGGGAGATCTCCTATGGCTACACCTTC. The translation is CASSVGHREISYGYTF.